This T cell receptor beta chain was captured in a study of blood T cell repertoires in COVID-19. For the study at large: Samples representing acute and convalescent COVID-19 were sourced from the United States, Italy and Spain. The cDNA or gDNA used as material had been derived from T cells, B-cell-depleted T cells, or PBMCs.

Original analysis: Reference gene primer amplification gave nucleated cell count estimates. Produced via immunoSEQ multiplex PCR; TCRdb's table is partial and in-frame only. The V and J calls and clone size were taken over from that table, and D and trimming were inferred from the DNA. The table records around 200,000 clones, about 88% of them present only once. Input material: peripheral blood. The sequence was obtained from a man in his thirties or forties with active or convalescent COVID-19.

The CDR3: CASGLQGRTRENEQYF. In nucleotides, the CDR3 is TGTGCTAGTGGTTTGCAAGGTAGGACTAGGGAGAACGAGCAGTACTTC. The gene calls are TRBV12-5 and TRBJ2-7, with 7 positions matching TRBD2. In germline, CDR1 is LGHNT, CDR2 FRNRAP. The CDR3 covers 16 residues. V gave up 2 bases and J gave up 5 bases; unmatched junction bases: 12.